This T cell receptor (beta chain) was documented in a study of cytomegalovirus exposure and HLA in healthy donors. Study-wide background: Caucasian-associated ancestry cluster membership applied to about 83% of 398 genotyped donors. Study conclusions and caveats: Earlier results showed most TCR beta V segments being productive about 87% or about 30% of the time. From TCR beta sequences, most subjects' HLA-A and HLA-B alleles were reportedly predicted accurately.

Whereas donors were nominally healthy upon sampling, unrecorded immune exposures were probable. J gave up 2 bases and V 4 bases, and 3 bases lay outside the gene matches. This CDR3 has 14 residues. Germline CDR1 and CDR2: LGHNA and YSLEER. For this clone: What it binds is unknown.

The PCR made use of 60 Vbeta and 13 Jbeta primers. The method was immunoSEQ multiplex PCR; TCRdb's version includes in-frame clones alone and lacks a portion of them. Its table records fewer than 100,000 clones. The rearrangement uses TRBV4-3 and TRBJ1-2; 8 bases fit TRBD1. Material: PBMCs. The source of this sequence is a man aged 45-65 years in good health and CMV-seronegative. CDR3 DNA sequence: TGCGCCAGCAGCCCAAGGACAGGGAACTATGGCTACACCTTC. Translating gives CASSPRTGNYGYTF.